This T cell receptor (beta chain) was observed in a study of cytomegalovirus exposure and HLA in healthy donors (dated by TCRdb to about 2017). About the full investigation: The roughly 700 repertoires of the first cohort and the roughly 120 validation repertoires were produced on the same platform, according to a later analysis. The study aimed to test whether cataloging public T cell receptors could reveal signatures of past pathogen exposure. A separate validation cohort of roughly 120 different subjects was used in addition to the approximately 640-subject first cohort. High-throughput TCR immunosequencing, statistical association of individual TCRs with disease status, and machine learning were combined to predict cytomegalovirus infection status.

The donors belonged to the validation cohort of around 110 subjects, which was separate from the roughly 700-subject first cohort. The library came from the immunoSEQ multiplex PCR assay. On the study's bioinformatics: A statistical classification framework was built to diagnose cytomegalovirus status from the catalog of TCR beta chain sequences. TCRdb holds this immuneACCESS table with in-frame rearrangements only. Some clones are missing; in checked studies, unresolved V genes explain under half, and the rest has no known cause. V, J and clone size derive from that table, while D and trimming were established from the DNA sequence. This sample is represented by around 190,000 clones; 85% of them were singletons. Of the sample, more than 15% is held by the ten largest clones. Results and caveats for the whole study, not just this receptor: The validation cohort had no HLA typing available for a later analysis, so co-occurrence within that cohort was assessed over all 110 or so repertoires. A few of the identified cytomegalovirus-associated TCR beta chains were confirmed in vitro to be specific for cytomegalovirus antigens. The study listed around 160 TCR beta chains as associated with cytomegalovirus. Across donors, most TCR sequences were observed very rarely, whereas some public TCRs were present in many individuals. A later analysis found that TCRs clustered in the first cohort also tended to co-occur in the roughly 120 validation repertoires, with more than 90% of cluster scores above 0. According to the authors, the approach could potentially be generalized to other disease states and immunological phenotypes. The classifier was reported to diagnose cytomegalovirus status with high specificity and sensitivity in both the original and validation cohorts.

The CDR3 has 15 amino acids, counting the end cysteine and phenylalanine. Only the CDR3 portion is preserved as DNA: 45 bases, with reading frame beginning at the first base. CDR1 is given as SGHVS and CDR2 as FNYEAQ, both from the germline V gene. Germline trimming amounts to 5 bases on V and 7 bases on J, with 5 as the count of junction bases outside the gene matches. Comment on this clone: What antigen it recognizes has not been identified. Per-base quality was not reported, and no clone a single base away is much larger than it.

The chain uses TRBV7-6 and TRBJ2-2, with 12 central nucleotides matching TRBD2. This sequence originates from a man aged 18 to 29 in good health and CMV-seropositive. Material: PBMCs. The DNA sequence reads TGTGCCAGCAGCCTATGGACTAGCGGGGACGGGGAGCTGTTTTTT. It translates to CASSLWTSGDGELFF.